By share, the clone carrying this T cell receptor beta chain counts as medium-sized (0.01 to 0.1%). What it binds is unknown. Amplification from RNA transcripts yielded the TCR beta CDR3 regions. An initial RT-PCR round employing HTBI primers preceded a second-round multiplex PCR. TCRdb recomputed calls from the multiplex PCR reads with MiXCR, one row per CDR3 protein. The data contain roughly 50,000 distinct CDR3 sequences, under 55% of them singletons. Additional autoimmune diseases, uncontrolled infections, pregnancy or lactation disqualified patients. Diagnosis used clinical symptoms, serum thyroxine, TRAb, thyroid ultrasound and orbital computed tomography. The data belong to a study of Graves' ophthalmopathy and Graves' hyperthyroidism. Regarding the study as a whole: The model's ophthalmopathy progression predictions had just under 71% sensitivity and less than 75% specificity.

V gave up 0 bases and J gave up 7 bases; unmatched junction bases: 6. Germline loops: CDR1 KGHDR, CDR2 SFDVKD. The CDR3 consists of 15 residues. Sequenced sample: peripheral blood. This TCR was sampled from an adult man with Graves' ophthalmopathy. The rearrangement links TRBV24-1 to TRBJ2-3; 7 bases are a match to TRBD2. CDR3 DNA: TGTGCCACCAGTGATTTGTCGGGGGGACGCAATACGCAGTATTTT. Its protein product is CATSDLSGGRNTQYF.